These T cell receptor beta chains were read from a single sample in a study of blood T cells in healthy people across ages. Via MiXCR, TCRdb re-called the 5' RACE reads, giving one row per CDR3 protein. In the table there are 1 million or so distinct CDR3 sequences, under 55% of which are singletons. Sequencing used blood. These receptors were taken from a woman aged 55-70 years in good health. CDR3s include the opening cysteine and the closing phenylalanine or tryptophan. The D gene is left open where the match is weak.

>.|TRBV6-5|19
CASSYSRELDGDSTDTQYF
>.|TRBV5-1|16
CASSWRVGSSTDTQYF
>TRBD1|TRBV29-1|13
CSVETGGFGEAFF
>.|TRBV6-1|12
CASRPFMEGYTF
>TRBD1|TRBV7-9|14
CASSLDGTAYEQYF
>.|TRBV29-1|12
CGVGGSNQPQHF
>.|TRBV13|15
CASSSSGSGSYEQYF
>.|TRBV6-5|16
CASSYREFDGTYEQYF
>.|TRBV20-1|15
CSASDGHSDVDEQFF
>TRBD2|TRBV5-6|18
CASSPPGLAGGPTDTQYF
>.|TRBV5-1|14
CASSLVDRLNEQFF
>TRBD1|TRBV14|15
CASSQEGQEGYEQYF
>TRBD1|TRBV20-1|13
CSALDRGAYGYTF
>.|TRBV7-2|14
CASSPSEFVETQYF
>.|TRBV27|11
CASGRAWGYTF